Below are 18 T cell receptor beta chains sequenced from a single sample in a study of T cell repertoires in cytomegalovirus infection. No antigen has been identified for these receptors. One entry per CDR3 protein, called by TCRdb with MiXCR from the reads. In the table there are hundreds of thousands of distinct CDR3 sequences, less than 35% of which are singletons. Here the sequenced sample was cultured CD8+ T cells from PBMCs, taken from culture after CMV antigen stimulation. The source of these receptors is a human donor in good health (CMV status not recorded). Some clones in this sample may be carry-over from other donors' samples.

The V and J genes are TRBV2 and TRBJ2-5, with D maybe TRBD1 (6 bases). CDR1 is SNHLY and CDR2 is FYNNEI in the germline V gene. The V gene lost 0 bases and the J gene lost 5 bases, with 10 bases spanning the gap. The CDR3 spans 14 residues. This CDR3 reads CASSEAGAVETQYF. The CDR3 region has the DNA TGTGCCAGCAGTGAAGCGGGGGCGGTGGAGACCCAGTACTTC. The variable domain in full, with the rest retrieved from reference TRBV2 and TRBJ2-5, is EPEVTQTPSHQVTQMGQEVILRCVPISNHLYFYWYRQILGQKVEFLVSFYNNEISEKSEIFDDQFSVERPDGSNFTLKIRSTKLEDSAMYFCASSEAGAVETQYFGPGTRLLVL.

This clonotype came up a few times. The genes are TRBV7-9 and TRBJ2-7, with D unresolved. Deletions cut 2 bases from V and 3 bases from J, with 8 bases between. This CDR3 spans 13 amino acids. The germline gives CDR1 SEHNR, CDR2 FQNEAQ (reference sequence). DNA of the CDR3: TGTGCCAGCAGCTTACCTCTAGTCTACGAGCAGTACTTC. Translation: CASSLPLVYEQYF.

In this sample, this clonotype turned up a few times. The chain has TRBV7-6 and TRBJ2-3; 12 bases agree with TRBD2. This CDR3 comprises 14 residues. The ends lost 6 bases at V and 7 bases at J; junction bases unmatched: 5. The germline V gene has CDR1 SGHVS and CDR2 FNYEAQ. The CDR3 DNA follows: TGTGCCAGCAGTTCTAGCGGGGGGGCTCATACGCAGTATTTT. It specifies CASSSSGGAHTQYF.

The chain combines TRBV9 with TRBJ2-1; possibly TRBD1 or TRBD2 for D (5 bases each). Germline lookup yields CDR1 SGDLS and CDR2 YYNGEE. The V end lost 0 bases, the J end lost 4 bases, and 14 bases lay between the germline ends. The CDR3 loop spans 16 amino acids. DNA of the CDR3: TGTGCCAGCAGCGTAGGTGGGACCTTTATTTACAATGAGCAGTTCTTC. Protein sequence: CASSVGGTFIYNEQFF.

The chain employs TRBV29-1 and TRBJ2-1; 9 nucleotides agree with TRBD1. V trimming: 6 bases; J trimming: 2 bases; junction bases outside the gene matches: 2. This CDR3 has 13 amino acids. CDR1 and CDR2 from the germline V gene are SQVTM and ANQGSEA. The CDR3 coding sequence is TGCAGCGTGGGGACAGGGACCTACAATGAGCAGTTCTTC. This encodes CSVGTGTYNEQFF.

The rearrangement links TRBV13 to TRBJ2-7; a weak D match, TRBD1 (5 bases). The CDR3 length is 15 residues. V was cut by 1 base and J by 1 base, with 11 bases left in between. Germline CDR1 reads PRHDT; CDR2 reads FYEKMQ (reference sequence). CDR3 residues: CASSLASAGSYEQYF. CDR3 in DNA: TGTGCCAGCAGCTTAGCTTCCGCAGGGTCCTACGAGCAGTACTTC.

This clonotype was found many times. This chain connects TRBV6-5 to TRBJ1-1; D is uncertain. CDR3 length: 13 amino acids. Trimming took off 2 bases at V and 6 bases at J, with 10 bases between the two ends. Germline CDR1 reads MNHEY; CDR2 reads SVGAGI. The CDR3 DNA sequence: TGTGCCAGCAGTTACGACGAGCAAGCTGAAGCTTTCTTT. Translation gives CASSYDEQAEAFF.

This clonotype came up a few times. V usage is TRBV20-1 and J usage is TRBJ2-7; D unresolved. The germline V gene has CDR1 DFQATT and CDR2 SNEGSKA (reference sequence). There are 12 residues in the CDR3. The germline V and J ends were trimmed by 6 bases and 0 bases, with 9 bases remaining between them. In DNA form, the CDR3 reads TGCAGTGCCGCGTGGACCTCCTACGAGCAGTACTTC. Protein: CSAAWTSYEQYF.

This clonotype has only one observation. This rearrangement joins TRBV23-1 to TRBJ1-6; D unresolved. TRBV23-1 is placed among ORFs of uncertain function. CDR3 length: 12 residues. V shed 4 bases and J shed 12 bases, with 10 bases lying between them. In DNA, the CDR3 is TGCGCCAGCAGTCGGGAGCTAAAACCCCTCCACTTT. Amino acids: CASSRELKPLHF.

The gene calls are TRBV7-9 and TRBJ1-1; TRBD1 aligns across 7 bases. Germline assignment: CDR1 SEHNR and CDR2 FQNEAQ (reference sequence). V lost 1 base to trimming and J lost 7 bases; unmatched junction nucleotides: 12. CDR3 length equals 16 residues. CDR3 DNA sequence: TGTGCCAGCAGCTTAGGACAGGGTGGAACCCCTAATGAAGCTTTCTTT. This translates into CASSLGQGGTPNEAFF.

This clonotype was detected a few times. CDR3 residues: CSARDPLDRVSEAFF. The CDR3 DNA follows: TGCAGTGCTAGAGATCCTCTCGACAGGGTTTCTGAAGCTTTCTTT. V is TRBV20-1 and J is TRBJ1-1; 7 bases are a match to TRBD1. V was clipped by 0 bases and J by 6 bases; unmatched bases: 10. Germline V CDR1 and CDR2: DFQATT, SNEGSKA (reference sequence). The CDR3 has 15 amino acids.

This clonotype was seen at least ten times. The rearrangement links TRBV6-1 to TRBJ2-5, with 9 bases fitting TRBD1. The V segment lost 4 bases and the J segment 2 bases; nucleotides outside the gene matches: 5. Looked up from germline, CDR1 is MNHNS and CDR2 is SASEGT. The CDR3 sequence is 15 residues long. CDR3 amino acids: CASSATGGTQETQYF. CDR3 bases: TGTGCCAGCAGTGCGACAGGGGGTACTCAAGAGACCCAGTACTTC.

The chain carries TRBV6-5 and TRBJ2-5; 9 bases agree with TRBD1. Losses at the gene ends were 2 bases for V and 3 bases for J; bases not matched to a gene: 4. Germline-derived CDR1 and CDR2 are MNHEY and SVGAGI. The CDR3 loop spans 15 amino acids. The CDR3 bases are TGTGCCAGCAGTTACAGACAGGGGGTGGAAGAGACCCAGTACTTC. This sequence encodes CASSYRQGVEETQYF.

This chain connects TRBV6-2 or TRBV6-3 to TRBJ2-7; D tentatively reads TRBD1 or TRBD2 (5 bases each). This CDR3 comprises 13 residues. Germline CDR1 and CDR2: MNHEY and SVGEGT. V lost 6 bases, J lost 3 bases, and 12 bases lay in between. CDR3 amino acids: CASSQLDSYEQYV. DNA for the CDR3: TGTGCCAGCAGCCAACTAGACAGCTACGAGCAGTACGTC.

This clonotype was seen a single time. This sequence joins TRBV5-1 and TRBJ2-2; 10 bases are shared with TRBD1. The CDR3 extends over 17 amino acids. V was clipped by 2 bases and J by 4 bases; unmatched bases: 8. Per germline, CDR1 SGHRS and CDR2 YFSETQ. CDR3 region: CASSLTGTGVVTGELFF. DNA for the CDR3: TGCGCCAGCAGCTTAACCGGGACAGGGGTCGTCACCGGGGAGCTGTTTTTT.

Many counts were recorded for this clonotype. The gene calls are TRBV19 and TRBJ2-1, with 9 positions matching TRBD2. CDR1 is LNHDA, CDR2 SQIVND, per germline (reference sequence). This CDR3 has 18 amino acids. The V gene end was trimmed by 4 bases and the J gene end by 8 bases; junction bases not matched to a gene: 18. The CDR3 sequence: CASSTPPGRGGIVDEQFF. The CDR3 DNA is TGTGCCAGTAGTACGCCCCCGGGGCGGGGGGGCATCGTCGATGAGCAGTTCTTC.

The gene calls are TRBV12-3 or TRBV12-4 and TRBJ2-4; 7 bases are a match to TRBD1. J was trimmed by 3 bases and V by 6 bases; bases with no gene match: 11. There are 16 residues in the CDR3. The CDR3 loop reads CASSRPTGESKNIQYF. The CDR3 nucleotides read TGTGCCAGCAGCCGCCCCACAGGGGAGAGCAAAAACATTCAGTACTTC.

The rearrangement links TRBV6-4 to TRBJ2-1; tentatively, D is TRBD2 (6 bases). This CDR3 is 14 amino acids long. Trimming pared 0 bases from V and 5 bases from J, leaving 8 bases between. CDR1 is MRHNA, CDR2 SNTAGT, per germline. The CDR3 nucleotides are TGTGCCAGCAGTGACTCACGCGGGGACAATGAGCAGTTCTTC. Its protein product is CASSDSRGDNEQFF.